A selection of T cell receptor beta chains follows, all from one sample in a study of blood T cell repertoires in COVID-19. Profiled with immunoSEQ multiplex PCR; TCRdb holds only in-frame clones, not every one. Of about 90,000 clones in the sample, roughly nine tenths are singletons; the top ten hold roughly 14%. The sample consisted of peripheral blood. These receptors originate from a male donor with acute or convalescent COVID-19. Both conserved end residues are part of each CDR3. A D gene is named only where the DNA matches it firmly. Not all rows give a size; the values are once, few, many and, for expanded clones, a class.

clone_size cdr3_length j_call v_call d_call cdr3_nt cdr3_aa
NA 12 TRBJ1-1 TRBV30 NA TGTGCCTGGAGCGGGGTTAGCCCTGAAGCTTTCTTT CAWSGVSPEAFF
NA 14 TRBJ1-2 TRBV6-5 NA TGTGCCAGCAGATCCACGGGAGGGAACTATGGCTACACCTTC CASRSTGGNYGYTF
NA 19 TRBJ1-4 TRBV6-1 TRBD1 TGTGCCAGCAGTGAAGTATGGACAGGGGGTAGTGCAACTAATGAAAAACTGTTTTTT CASSEVWTGGSATNEKLFF
once 16 TRBJ1-1 TRBV6-6 NA TGTGCCAGCAGTCAATCAGGGAGCTCCATGAACACTGAAGCTTTCTTT CASSQSGSSMNTEAFF
NA 14 TRBJ1-1 TRBV7-2 NA TGTGCCAGCAGCTTAAGTCCGGGGAACACTGAAGCTTTCTTT CASSLSPGNTEAFF
once 15 TRBJ1-4 TRBV6-1 NA TGTGCCAGCAGTGAAGGGGGCCAGACTAATGAAAAACTGTTTTTT CASSEGGQTNEKLFF
NA 15 TRBJ1-4 TRBV5-1 TRBD1 TGCGCCAGCAGCCCGGGGACAGGGGGCTTTGAAAAACTGTTTTTT CASSPGTGGFEKLFF
once 17 TRBJ2-1 TRBV9 TRBD2 TGTGCCAGCAGCGTAGGGTCTAGCGGGGGGGCGGTCAATGAGCAGTTCTTC CASSVGSSGGAVNEQFF
few 14 TRBJ1-2 TRBV6-5 NA TGTGCCAGCAGTTACTCAGGAGGGGATCGTGGCTACACCTTC CASSYSGGDRGYTF
NA 13 TRBJ2-7 TRBV6-5 NA TGTGCCAGCATTGTCGATACAGGGTACGAGCAGTACTTC CASIVDTGYEQYF
NA 14 TRBJ1-5 TRBV10-3 NA TGTGCCACCTCGGCCGGGATTAGCAATCAGCCCCAGCATTTT CATSAGISNQPQHF
NA 16 TRBJ2-1 TRBV9 TRBD2 TGTGCCAGCAGCGTCGGGACTAGCGGGGGGGCGGATGAGCAGTTCTTC CASSVGTSGGADEQFF
NA 15 TRBJ2-7 TRBV6-4 TRBD2 TGTGCCAGCAGTCCCCTAGCGGGGGCGGCCTACGAGCAGTACTTC CASSPLAGAAYEQYF
NA 14 TRBJ2-3 TRBV6-5 NA TGTGCCAGCAGTTACGGGCAGGGTAGGCATACGCAGTATTTT CASSYGQGRHTQYF
NA 14 TRBJ1-3 TRBV5-5 NA TGTGCCAGCAGCTTAACAGGGAATGGAAACACCATATATTTT CASSLTGNGNTIYF
NA 13 TRBJ1-4 TRBV30 NA TGTGCCCAAACGGGGAGTGGAGGGGAAAAACTGTTTTTT CAQTGSGGEKLFF
NA 15 TRBJ2-1 TRBV3-1/TRBV3-2 NA TGTGCCAGCAGCCAAGATCTGGTCGGAGCGCATGAGCAGTTCTTC CASSQDLVGAHEQFF
NA 14 TRBJ2-7 TRBV7-2 NA TGTGCCAGCACCCTTGGAGGGCTTAATTACGAGCAGTACTTC CASTLGGLNYEQYF
NA 15 TRBJ1-1 TRBV5-1 TRBD1 TGCGCCAGCAGCTTGGGGGACAGGGTATGGACTGAAGCTTTCTTT CASSLGDRVWTEAFF
NA 15 TRBJ2-7 TRBV19 NA TGTGCCAGTAGTATAGTAGGAACAGTCTCCTACGAGCAGTACTTC CASSIVGTVSYEQYF
NA 13 TRBJ2-1 TRBV28 TRBD1 TGTGCCAGCTTGGGACAGCCCTACAATGAGCAGTTCTTC CASLGQPYNEQFF
NA 17 TRBJ2-4 TRBV20-1 TRBD1 TGCAGTGCTAGTAGGGCAACCGGGACAGGGGAAGGAAACATTCAGTACTTC CSASRATGTGEGNIQYF
NA 15 TRBJ1-6 TRBV19 TRBD1 TGTGCCAGTAGTATAGAGGGGACAGCTAATTCACCCCTCCACTTT CASSIEGTANSPLHF
NA 17 TRBJ2-5 TRBV9 TRBD2 TGTGCCAGCAGCGCGGGGACTAGCGGGGCCTCGCGGGAGACCCAGTACTTC CASSAGTSGASRETQYF
NA 14 TRBJ1-2 TRBV6-6 NA TGTGCCAGCAGTTACGTGGCGGGGCTCTATGGCTACACCTTC CASSYVAGLYGYTF
NA 14 TRBJ1-1 TRBV3-1/TRBV3-2 TRBD1 TGTGCCAGCCGCCTTAGGACAGGGAGGACTGAAGCTTTCTTT CASRLRTGRTEAFF
once 14 TRBJ2-7 TRBV4-2 TRBD1 TGTGCCAGCAGCCCGGGACAGGGGGCTTACGAGCAGTACTTC CASSPGQGAYEQYF
few 13 TRBJ1-1 TRBV5-1 NA TGCGCCAGCAGGCCCCGGGAGACCAGTGAAGCTTTCTTT CASRPRETSEAFF
few 15 TRBJ1-6 TRBV9 TRBD1 TGTGCCAGCAGCGGAGGGACAGGTGGACTTTCACCCCTCCACTTT CASSGGTGGLSPLHF
NA 15 TRBJ1-1 TRBV27 TRBD1 TGTGCCAGCAGTTTAAGAAGACAGGGAGACACTGAAGCTTTCTTT CASSLRRQGDTEAFF
NA 15 TRBJ1-6 TRBV27 TRBD1 TGTGCCAGCAGTATCGGGACAGGCCATAATTCACCCCTCCACTTT CASSIGTGHNSPLHF
NA 13 TRBJ1-2 TRBV30 TRBD1 TGTGCCTGGGTGAGGGACAGGGGGCTTGGCTACACCTTC CAWVRDRGLGYTF
once 15 TRBJ1-2 TRBV10-3 TRBD1 TGTGCCATCAGTGCGGGGACAGGGGGCGCCTATGGCTACACCTTC CAISAGTGGAYGYTF
NA 16 TRBJ2-2 TRBV4-2 TRBD1 TGTGCCAGCAGCCAACTAGGGACAGGGGTCGGCGGGGAGCTGTTTTTT CASSQLGTGVGGELFF